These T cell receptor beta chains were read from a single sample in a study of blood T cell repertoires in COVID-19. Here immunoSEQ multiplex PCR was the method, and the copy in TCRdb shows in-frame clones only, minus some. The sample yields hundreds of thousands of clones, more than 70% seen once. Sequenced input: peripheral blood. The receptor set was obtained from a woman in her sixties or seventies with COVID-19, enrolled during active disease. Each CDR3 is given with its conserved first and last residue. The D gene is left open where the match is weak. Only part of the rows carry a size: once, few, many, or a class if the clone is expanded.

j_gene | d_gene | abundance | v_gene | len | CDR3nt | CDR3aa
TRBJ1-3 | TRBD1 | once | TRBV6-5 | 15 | TGTGCCAGCAGTCTAGACAGGGACTCTGGAAACACCATATATTTT | CASSLDRDSGNTIYF
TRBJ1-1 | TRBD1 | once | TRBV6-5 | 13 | TGTGCCAGCAGTTGGGGACAGGGGGCTGAAGCTTTCTTT | CASSWGQGAEAFF
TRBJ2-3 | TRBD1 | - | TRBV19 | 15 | TGTGCCAGTAGTATCGGACAGGGAGAGGTAGATACGCAGTATTTT | CASSIGQGEVDTQYF
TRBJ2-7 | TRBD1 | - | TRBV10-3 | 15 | TGTGCCATCAGTGACCTGACAGGGATCTCCTACGAGCAGTACTTC | CAISDLTGISYEQYF
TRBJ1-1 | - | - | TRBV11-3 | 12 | TGTGCCAGCAGCTCCTGGGGGGGGGAGGCTTTCTTT | CASSSWGGEAFF
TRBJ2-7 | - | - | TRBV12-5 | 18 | TGTGCTAGTGGTTTGGTACTCTGGGTGGTAGAATTTAGCGACGAGCAGTACTTC | CASGLVLWVVEFSDEQYF
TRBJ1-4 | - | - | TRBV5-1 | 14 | TGCGCCAGCAGACTGGGGGGGAGTAATGAAAAACTGTTTTTT | CASRLGGSNEKLFF
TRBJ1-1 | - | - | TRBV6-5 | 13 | TGTGCCAGCAGTACACACAGGGACACTGAAGCTTTCTTT | CASSTHRDTEAFF
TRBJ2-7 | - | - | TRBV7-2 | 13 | TGTGCCAGCAGTCGTACGGGGTTCTACGAACAGTACTTC | CASSRTGFYEQYF
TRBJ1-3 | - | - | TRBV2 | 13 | TGTGCCAGCCTCCCCGTTACTGGAAACACCATATATTTT | CASLPVTGNTIYF
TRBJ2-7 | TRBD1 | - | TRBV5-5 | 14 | TGTGCCAGCAGCTTAGGACAGGGTATCTACGAGCAGTACTTC | CASSLGQGIYEQYF
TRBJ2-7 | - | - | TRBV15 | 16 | TGTGCCACCAGCAGAATTTACGGTCTCCATATCGACGAGCAGTACTTC | CATSRIYGLHIDEQYF
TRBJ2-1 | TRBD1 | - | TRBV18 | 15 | TGTGCCAGCTCACCACAGACAGGGGGGAGGAATGAGCAGTTCTTC | CASSPQTGGRNEQFF
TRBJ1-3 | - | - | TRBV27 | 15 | TGTGCCAGCAGTTCAACAGGAGTTTCTGGAAACACCATATATTTT | CASSSTGVSGNTIYF
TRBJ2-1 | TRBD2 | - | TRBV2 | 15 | TGTGCCAGCAGTCCGAGCGGGGGGTCCTACAATGAGCAGTTCTTC | CASSPSGGSYNEQFF
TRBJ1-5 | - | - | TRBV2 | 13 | TGTGCCAGCAGTATCGAAAACTATCAGCCCCAGCATTTT | CASSIENYQPQHF
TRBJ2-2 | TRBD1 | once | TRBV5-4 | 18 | TGTGCCAGCAGCTTGGGGCTCGCGACAGGGAGAGACACCGGGGAGCTGTTTTTT | CASSLGLATGRDTGELFF
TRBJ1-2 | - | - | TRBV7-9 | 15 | TGTGCCAGCAGCTTAGTGCGCAGGGAGGACTATGGCTACACCTTC | CASSLVRREDYGYTF
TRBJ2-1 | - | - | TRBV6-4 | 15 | TGTGCCAGCGCCGTCACGCCGGACGGGGACAATGAGCAGTTCTTC | CASAVTPDGDNEQFF
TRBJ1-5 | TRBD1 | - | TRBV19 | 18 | TGTGCCAGTAGTACTACCGGGACAGGTAGATATAGCAATCAGCCCCAGCATTTT | CASSTTGTGRYSNQPQHF
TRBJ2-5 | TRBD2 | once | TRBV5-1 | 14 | TGCGCCAGCAGCGTCGGGACTAGCGGGGAGACCCAGTACTTC | CASSVGTSGETQYF
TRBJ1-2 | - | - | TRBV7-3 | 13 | TGTGCCAGCAGCTCATCGGACAGCGGAGGCTACACCTTC | CASSSSDSGGYTF
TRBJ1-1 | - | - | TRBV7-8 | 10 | TGTGCCAGCAGCTTAAAGCAAGCTTTCTTT | CASSLKQAFF
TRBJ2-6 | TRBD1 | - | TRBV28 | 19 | TGTGCCAGCAGTGGTGACAGGGGCCCACATAGTGTAGGGGCCAACGTCCTGACTTTC | CASSGDRGPHSVGANVLTF
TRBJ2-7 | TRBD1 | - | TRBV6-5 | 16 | TGTGCCAGCAGTTACGGCTGGACAGGGGGCCCCTCCGAGCAGTACTTC | CASSYGWTGGPSEQYF
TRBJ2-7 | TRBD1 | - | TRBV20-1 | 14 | TGCAGTGCTAGTTCCGGGACAGGGTTCTACGAGCAGTACTTC | CSASSGTGFYEQYF
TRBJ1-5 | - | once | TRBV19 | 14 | TGTGCCAGTAGTATCCCCGGGGGATTGCAGCCCCAGCATTTT | CASSIPGGLQPQHF
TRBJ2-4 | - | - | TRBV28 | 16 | TGTGCCAGCACCCCGTCCAGGGCCGGTAGGAAAAACATTCAGTACTTC | CASTPSRAGRKNIQYF
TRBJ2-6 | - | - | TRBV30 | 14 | TGTGCCTGGAGTGTCCAGTCTGGGGCCAACGTCCTGACTTTC | CAWSVQSGANVLTF
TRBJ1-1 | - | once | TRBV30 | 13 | TGTGCCTGGGGGCAGACAGAGAACACTGAAGCTTTCTTT | CAWGQTENTEAFF